This record looks at one T cell receptor beta chain sequence and its context. Genomic DNA belonging to each subset was distributed in equal measure over several immunoSEQ plates. The data were produced by immunoSEQ multiplex PCR, yet TCRdb's version contains in-frame clones alone and is incomplete. The profile shows around 640,000 clones, about 95% of them singletons. The sample comes from a study of shared clonotypes between healthy human individuals. Study in general: A couple of women and a few men aged 18 to 49 made up the donors.

Naive CD8 populations comprised CD45RO-negative cells positively selected for CCR7, excluding terminally differentiated effector memory CD45RA+ cells. Study donors comprised healthy, HIV-negative adults devoid of recent acute infection or vaccination. Germline V gives CDR1 MNHNY, CDR2 SVGAGI (reference sequence). This CDR3 contains 14 residues. V lost 0 bases and J 9 bases, leaving 12 bases between the germline ends. Specimen: naive CD8+ T cells sorted from blood. This chain joins TRBV6-6 and TRBJ2-1; the D gene could be TRBD1 or TRBD2 (5 bases each). This TCR was recovered from a woman in her twenties or thirties in good health. CDR3 sequence (DNA): TGTGCCAGCAGTTACTCGCCTAGTGGGGGTGAGCAGTTCTTC. This codes for CASSYSPSGGEQFF.